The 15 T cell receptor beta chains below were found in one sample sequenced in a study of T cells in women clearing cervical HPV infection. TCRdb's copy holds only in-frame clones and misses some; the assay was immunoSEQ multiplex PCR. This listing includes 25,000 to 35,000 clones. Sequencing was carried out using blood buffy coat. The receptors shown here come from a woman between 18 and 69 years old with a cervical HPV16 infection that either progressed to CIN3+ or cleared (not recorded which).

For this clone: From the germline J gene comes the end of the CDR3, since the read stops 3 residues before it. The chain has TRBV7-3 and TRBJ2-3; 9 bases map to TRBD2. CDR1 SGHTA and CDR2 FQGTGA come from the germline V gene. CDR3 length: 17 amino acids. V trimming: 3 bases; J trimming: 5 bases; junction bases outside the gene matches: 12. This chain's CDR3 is CASSFLSAGGRGDTQYF. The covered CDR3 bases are TGTGCCAGCAGCTTCCTATCCGCGGGAGGGAGAGGAGATACG.

The covered CDR3 bases are TGCGCCAGCACTAGCGGGGGGAACAATGAG. It yields the protein CASTSGGNNE. The complete CDR3 sequence is CASTSGGNNEQFF. The J gene is TRBJ2-1, the V gene TRBV5-1, with 11 bases lining up with TRBD2. The sequence runs out 3 residues before the end of the CDR3; the remainder is reconstructed from the germline J gene. V dropped 6 bases and J dropped 5; count of bases not matched to a gene: 1. The CDR3 is 13 residues long. Germline V CDR1 and CDR2: SGHRS, YFSETQ.

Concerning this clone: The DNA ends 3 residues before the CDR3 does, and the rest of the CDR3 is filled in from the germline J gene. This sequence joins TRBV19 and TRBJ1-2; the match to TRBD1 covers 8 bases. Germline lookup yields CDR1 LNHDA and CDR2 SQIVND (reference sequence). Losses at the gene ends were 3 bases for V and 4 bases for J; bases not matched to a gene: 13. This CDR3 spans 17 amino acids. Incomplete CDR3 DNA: TGTGCCAGTAGTATGAGCGGGACAGGCGGTGGGGCCTATGGC. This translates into CASSMSGTGGGAYG. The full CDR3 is CASSMSGTGGGAYGYTF.

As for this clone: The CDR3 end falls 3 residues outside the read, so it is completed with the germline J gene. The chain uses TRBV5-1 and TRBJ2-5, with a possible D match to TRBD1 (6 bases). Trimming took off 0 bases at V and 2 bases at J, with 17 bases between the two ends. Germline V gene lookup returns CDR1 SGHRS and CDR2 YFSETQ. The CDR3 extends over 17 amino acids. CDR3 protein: CASSLAHFTGTQETQYF. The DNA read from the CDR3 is TGCGCCAGCAGCTTGGCCCATTTTACAGGGACACAAGAGACC.

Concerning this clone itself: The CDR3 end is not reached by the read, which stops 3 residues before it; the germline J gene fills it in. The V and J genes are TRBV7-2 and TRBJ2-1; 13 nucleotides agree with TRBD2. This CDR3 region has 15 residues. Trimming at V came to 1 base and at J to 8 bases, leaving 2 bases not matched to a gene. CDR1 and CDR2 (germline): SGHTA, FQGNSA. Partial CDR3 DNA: TGTGCCAGCAGCTTAGGGACTAGCGGGAGCTATGAG. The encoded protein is CASSLGTSGSYE. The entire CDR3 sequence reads CASSLGTSGSYEQFF.

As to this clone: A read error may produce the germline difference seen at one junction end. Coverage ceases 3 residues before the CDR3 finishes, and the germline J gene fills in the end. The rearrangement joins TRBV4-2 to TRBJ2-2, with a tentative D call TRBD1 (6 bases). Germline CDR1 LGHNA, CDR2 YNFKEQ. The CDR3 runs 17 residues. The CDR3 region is CASSQDRVRGRSGELFF. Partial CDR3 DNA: TGCGCCAGCAGCCAAGATCGGGTCAGGGGAAGGTCCGGGGAG.

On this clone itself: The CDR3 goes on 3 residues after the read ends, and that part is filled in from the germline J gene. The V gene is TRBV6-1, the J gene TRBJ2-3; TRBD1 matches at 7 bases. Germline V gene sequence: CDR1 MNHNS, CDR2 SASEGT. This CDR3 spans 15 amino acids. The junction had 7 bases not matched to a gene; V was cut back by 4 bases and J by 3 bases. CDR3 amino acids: CASSVRTGLTDTQYF. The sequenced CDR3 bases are TGTGCCAGCAGTGTGAGGACAGGCCTAACAGATACG.

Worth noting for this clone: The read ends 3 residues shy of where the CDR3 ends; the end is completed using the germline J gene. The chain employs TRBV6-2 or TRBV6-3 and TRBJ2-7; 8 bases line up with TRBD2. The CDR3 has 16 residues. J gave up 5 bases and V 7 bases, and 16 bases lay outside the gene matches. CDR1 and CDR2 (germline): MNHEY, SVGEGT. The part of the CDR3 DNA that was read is TGTGCCAGCACGCGATCCCGAGCCGGGACTAGTAACGAG. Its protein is CASTRSRAGTSNE. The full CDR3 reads CASTRSRAGTSNEQYF.

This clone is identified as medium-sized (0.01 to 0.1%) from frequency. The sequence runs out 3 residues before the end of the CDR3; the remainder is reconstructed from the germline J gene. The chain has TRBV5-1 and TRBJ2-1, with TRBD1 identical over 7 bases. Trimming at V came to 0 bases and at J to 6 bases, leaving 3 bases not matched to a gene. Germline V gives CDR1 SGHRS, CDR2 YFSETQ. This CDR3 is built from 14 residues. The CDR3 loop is CASSLAAGGNEQFF. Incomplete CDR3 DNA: TGCGCCAGCAGCTTGGCGGCAGGGGGCAATGAG.

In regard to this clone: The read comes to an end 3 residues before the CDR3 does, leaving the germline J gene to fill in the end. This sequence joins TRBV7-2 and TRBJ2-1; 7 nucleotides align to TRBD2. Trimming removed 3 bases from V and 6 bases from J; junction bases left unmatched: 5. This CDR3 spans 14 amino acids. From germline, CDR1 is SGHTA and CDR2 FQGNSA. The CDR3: CASSFGLAANEQFF. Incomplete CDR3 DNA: TGTGCCAGCAGCTTCGGGCTAGCGGCCAATGAG.

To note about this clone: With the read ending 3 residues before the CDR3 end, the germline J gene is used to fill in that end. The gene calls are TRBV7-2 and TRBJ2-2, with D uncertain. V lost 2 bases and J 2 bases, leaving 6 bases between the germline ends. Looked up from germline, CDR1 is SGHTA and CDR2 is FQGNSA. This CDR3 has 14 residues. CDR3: CASSLRLNTGELFF. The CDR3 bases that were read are TGTGCCAGCAGCTTAAGACTTAACACCGGGGAG. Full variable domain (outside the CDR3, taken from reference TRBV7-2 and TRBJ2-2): GAGVSQSPSNKVTEKGKDVELRCDPISGHTALYWYRQSLGQGLEFLIYFQGNSAPDKSGLPSDRFSAERTGGSVSTLTIQRTQQEDSAVYLCASSLRLNTGELFFGEGSRLTVL.

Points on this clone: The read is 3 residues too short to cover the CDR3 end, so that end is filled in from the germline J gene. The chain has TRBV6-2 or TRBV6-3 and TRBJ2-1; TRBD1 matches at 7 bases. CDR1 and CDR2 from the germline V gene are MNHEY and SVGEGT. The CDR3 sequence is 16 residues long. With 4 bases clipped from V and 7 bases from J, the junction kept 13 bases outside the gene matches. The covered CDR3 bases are TGTGCCAGCAGTTTCGGAGACAGGGAGAAGTTGAATGAG. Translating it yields CASSFGDREKLNE. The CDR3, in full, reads CASSFGDREKLNEQFF.

CDR3 protein: CASSQAEGTGELFF. The sequenced CDR3 bases are TGCGCCAGCAGCCAAGCTGAGGGGACCGGGGAG. This rearrangement joins TRBV4-1 to TRBJ2-2; either TRBD1 or TRBD2 may fit D (5 bases each). The read ends 3 residues shy of where the CDR3 ends; the end is completed using the germline J gene. CDR1 and CDR2 (germline): MGHRA, YSYEKL. The CDR3 length is 14 residues. V was pared by 1 base and J by 5 bases, with 8 bases between.

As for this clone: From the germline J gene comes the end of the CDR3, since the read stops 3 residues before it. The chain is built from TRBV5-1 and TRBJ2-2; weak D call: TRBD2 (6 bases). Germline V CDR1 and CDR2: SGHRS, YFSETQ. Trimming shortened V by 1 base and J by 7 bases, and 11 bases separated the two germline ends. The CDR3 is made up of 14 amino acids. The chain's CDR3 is CASSLIGGIGELFF. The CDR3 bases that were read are TGCGCCAGCAGCTTGATTGGCGGGATCGGGGAG.

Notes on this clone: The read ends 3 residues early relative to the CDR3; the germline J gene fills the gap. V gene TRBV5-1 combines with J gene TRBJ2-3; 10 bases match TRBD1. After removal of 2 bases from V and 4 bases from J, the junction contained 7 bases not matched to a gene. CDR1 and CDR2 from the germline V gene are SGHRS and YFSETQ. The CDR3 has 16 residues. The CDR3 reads CASSFNRDRGADTQYF. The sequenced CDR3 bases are TGCGCCAGCAGCTTTAACCGGGACAGGGGAGCAGATACG.